This TCR beta chain is drawn from a study of CD8+ T cells in alopecia areata. For the study at large: Severity in treated patients was scored by percentage of scalp area affected. Study results and limitations: On tofacitinib, scalp and blood still held many of the expanded lesional clones. Scalp lesions, especially in alopecia totalis/universalis, had higher clonality than normal scalp.

V lost 0 bases and J lost 2; bases outside the gene matches: 0. Looked up from germline, CDR1 is MNHEY and CDR2 is SVGAGI. The CDR3 covers 16 residues. Treatment of the sample: oral pan-JAK inhibitor, 5-10 mg twice daily. As part of sample collection, lesional scalp punch biopsies and peripheral blood were taken from alopecia areata patients. This clone was seen repeatedly, ten times or more. What it binds is unknown. Reverse transcribed after extraction, RNA yielded cDNA as the sequencing template. Sequencing used immunoSEQ multiplex PCR; TCRdb keeps in-frame clones, though not all of them. The sample lists 200,000 to 250,000 clones; 35% to 45% were seen once.

Material: CD4+ T cells sorted from blood, obtained at approximately week 30, from a patient treated with tofacitinib. The TCR was taken from a human donor with alopecia areata. The chain is built from TRBV6-5 and TRBJ2-5, with TRBD2 identical over 13 bases. The CDR3 reads CASSYSTSGGQETQYF. In DNA form, the CDR3 reads TGTGCCAGCAGTTACTCGACTAGCGGGGGGCAAGAGACCCAGTACTTC.